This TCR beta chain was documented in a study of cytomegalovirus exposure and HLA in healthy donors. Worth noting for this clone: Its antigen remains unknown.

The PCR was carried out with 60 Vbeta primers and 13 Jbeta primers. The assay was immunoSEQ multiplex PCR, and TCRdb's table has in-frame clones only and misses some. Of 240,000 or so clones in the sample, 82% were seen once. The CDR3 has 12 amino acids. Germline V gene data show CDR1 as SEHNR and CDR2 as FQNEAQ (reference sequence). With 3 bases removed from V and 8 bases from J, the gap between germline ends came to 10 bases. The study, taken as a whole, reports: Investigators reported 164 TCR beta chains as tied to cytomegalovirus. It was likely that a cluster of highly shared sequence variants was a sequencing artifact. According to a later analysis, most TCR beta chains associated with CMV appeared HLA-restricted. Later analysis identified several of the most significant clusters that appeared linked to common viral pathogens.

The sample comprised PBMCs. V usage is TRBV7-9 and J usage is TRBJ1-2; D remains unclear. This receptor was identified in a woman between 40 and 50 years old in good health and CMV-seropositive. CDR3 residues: CASSLDSRGYTF. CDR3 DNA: TGTGCCAGCAGCTTGGACTCCCGCGGCTACACCTTC.